The present entry profiles one T cell receptor (beta chain) with its context. Its antigen is currently unknown. Trimming removed 3 bases from V and 0 bases from J, with 10 bases in between. CDR1 SGHRS and CDR2 YFSETQ come from the germline V gene. The CDR3 sequence is 15 residues long. The sample originates from a study of response to subunit inactivated influenza vaccine. The study, taken as a whole, reports: The study's authors posited that every seasonal influenza vaccination enlists few new T cells.

One entry per CDR3 protein results from TCRdb running MiXCR on the RT-PCR reads. The profile covers some 600,000 distinct CDR3 sequences, with 14% appearing a single time and approximately 7.6% taken by the ten largest. The sequence was obtained from a man aged 50-59 years who received an inactivated influenza vaccine. The genes are TRBV5-1 and TRBJ2-4; TRBD1 is a possible D gene (6 bases). The specimen comprised PBMCs from blood, sampled 14 to 15 days before vaccination. The CDR3 region is CASSSGTIAKNIQYF. The CDR3 DNA reads TGCGCCAGCAGCTCCGGGACAATAGCCAAAAACATTCAGTACTTC. Using reference TRBV5-1 and TRBJ2-4 for the parts outside the CDR3, the full variable domain is KAGVTQTPRYLIKTRGQQVTLSCSPISGHRSVSWYQQTPGQGLQFLFEYFSETQRNKGNFPGRFSGRQFSNSRSEMNVSTLELGDSALYLCASSSGTIAKNIQYFGAGTRLSVL.